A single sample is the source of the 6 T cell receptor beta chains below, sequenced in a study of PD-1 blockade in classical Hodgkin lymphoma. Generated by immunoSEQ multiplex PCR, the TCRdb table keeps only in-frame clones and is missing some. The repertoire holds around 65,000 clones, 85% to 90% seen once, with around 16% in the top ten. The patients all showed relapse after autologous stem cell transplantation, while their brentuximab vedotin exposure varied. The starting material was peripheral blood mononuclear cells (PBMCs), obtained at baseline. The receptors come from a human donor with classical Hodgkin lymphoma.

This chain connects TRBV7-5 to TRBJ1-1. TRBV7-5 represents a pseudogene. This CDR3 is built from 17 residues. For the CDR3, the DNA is TGTGCCAGAAGCTCGCTTAGACAACTAACGGGGACGGCTGAAGCTTTCTTT. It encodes CARSSLRQLTGTAEAFF.

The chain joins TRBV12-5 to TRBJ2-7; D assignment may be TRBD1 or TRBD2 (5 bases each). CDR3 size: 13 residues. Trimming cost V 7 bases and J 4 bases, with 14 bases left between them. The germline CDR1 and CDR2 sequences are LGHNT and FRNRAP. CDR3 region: CASAGTLSYEQYF. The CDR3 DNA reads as TGTGCTAGTGCCGGGACCTTGTCTTACGAGCAGTACTTC.

The CDR3 reads CASSPSPTDTQYF. The CDR3 DNA is TGTGCCAGCAGCCCCTCTCCTACAGATACGCAGTATTTT. The chain is built from TRBV11-3 and TRBJ2-3; D not certain. Trimming took 5 bases from V and 3 from J, leaving 9 bases between them. Germline loops: CDR1 SGHNT, CDR2 YENEEA. This CDR3 contains 13 residues.

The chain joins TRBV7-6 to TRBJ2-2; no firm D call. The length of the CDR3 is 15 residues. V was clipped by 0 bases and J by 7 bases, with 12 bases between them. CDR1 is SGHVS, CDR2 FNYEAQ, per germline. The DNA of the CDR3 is TGTGCCAGCAGCTTAGCATCCGGGCCGGGCGGGGAGCTGTTTTTT. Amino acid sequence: CASSLASGPGGELFF.

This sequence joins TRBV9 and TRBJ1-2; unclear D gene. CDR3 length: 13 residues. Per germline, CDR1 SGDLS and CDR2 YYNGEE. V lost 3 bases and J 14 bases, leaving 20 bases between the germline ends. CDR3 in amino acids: CASSASSAGLETF. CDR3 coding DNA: TGTGCCAGCAGCGCCTCCTCTGCCGGGTTAGAGACCTTC.

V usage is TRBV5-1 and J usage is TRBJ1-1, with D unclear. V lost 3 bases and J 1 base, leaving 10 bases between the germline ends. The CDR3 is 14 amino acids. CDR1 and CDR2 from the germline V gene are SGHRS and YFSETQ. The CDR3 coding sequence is TGCGCCAGCAGCTCGCTGGATTGGAACACTGAAGCTTTCTTT. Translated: CASSSLDWNTEAFF. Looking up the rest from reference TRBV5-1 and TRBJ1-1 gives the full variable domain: KAGVTQTPRYLIKTRGQQVTLSCSPISGHRSVSWYQQTPGQGLQFLFEYFSETQRNKGNFPGRFSGRQFSNSRSEMNVSTLELGDSALYLCASSSLDWNTEAFFGQGTRLTVV.